This T cell receptor beta chain was obtained from a study of blood T cell repertoires in COVID-19. Study context: Acute and convalescent COVID-19 specimens originated in the United States, Italy and Spain. Sources were T cells, B-cell-depleted T cells, or PBMCs; the material itself was cDNA or gDNA.

As originally analysed: Reference gene primer amplification yielded estimated nucleated cell counts. Repertoires were generated with immunoSEQ multiplex PCR, while TCRdb's copy carries only in-frame clones and drops some. V and J calls and clone size come straight from that table; D and trimming were deduced from the DNA. The sample yields fewer than 300,000 clones, roughly 84% seen once. The germline V gene has CDR1 MNHEY and CDR2 SVGAGI. V lost 4 bases and J lost 3; bases outside the gene matches: 8. CDR3 length equals 16 residues. Sequenced material: peripheral blood. The clonotype comes from a woman aged 18-30 years with acute or convalescent COVID-19. The chain employs TRBV6-5 and TRBJ2-3; 9 nucleotides agree with TRBD1. The CDR3 reads CASSSGRDRVTDTQYF. The CDR3 DNA follows: TGTGCCAGCAGTTCAGGACGGGACAGGGTAACAGATACGCAGTATTTT.